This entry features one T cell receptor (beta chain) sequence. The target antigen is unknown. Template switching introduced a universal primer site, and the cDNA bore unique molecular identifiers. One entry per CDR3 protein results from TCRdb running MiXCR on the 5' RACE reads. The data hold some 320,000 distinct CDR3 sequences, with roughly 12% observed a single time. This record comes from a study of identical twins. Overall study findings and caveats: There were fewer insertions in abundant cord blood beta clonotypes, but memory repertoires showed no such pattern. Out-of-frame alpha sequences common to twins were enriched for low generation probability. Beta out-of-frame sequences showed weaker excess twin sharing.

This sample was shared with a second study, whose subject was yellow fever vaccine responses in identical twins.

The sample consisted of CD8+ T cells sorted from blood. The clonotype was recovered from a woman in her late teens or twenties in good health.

The CDR3 DNA sequence: TGTGCCAGCAGTGAAGGATTACTAGCGGGAGAGACCCAGTACTTC. Translating gives CASSEGLLAGETQYF. The gene calls are TRBV2 and TRBJ2-5; 9 bases line up with TRBD2. The CDR3 consists of 15 residues. Unmatched junction bases numbered 4, after V lost 1 base and J lost 4 bases. Looked up from germline, CDR1 is SNHLY and CDR2 is FYNNEI.